This T cell receptor (beta chain) comes out of a study of CD8 T cells in ankylosing spondylitis. Study-wide results and limits: From matched ankylosing spondylitis synovial fluid, disease-linked clones were reportedly recovered at significantly enriched levels. In peripheral blood, disease-linked CD8+ clones occurred at relatively low frequencies. Ankylosing spondylitis blood appeared to be characterized by a TCR beta motif of roughly eight highly homologous variants.

MiXCR was run by TCRdb on the 5' RACE reads, yielding one entry per CDR3 protein. The sample lists 50,000 to 65,000 distinct CDR3 sequences; about 7.8% were seen once. In this sample, this clonotype turned up many times. Its antigen is as yet unknown. Trimming removed 3 bases from V and 7 bases from J, with 7 bases in between. CDR3 size: 11 residues. Germline V CDR1 and CDR2: SQVTM, ANQGSEA. The sequence derives from a female donor with ankylosing spondylitis or in good health (not recorded which). The V gene is TRBV29-1, the J gene TRBJ2-1; no definite D call. Sequencing was performed on blood, either unsorted or a sorted T cell fraction (not recorded which). The DNA of the CDR3 is TGCAGCGTTGATTTTTTGAATGAGCAGTTCTTC. Its protein is CSVDFLNEQFF.